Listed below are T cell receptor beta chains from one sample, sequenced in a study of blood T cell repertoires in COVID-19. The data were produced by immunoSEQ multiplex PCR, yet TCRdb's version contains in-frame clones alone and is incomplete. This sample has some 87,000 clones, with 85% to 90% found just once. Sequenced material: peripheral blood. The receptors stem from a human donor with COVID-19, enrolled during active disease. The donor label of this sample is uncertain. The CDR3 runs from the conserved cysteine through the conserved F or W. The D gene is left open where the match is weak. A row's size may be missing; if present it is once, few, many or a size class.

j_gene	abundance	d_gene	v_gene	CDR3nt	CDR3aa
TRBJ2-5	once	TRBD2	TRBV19	TGTGCCAGTAGTAGTACTAGCGGGGGGGCGGTTGGAGAGACCCAGTACTTC	CASSSTSGGAVGETQYF
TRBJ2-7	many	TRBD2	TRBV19	TGTGCCAGTAGTATGAACGGGAGGACGACCTACGAGCAGTACTTC	CASSMNGRTTYEQYF
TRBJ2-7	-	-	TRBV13	TGTGCCAGCAGCCTTAGAGGGATCTCCTACGAGCAGTACTTC	CASSLRGISYEQYF
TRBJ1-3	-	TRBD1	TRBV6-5	TGTGCCAGCAGTTACTCTGGGACAGGTGGAAACACCATATATTTT	CASSYSGTGGNTIYF
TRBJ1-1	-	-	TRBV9	TGTGCCAGCAGCGTAGCCCCATCATTGAACACTGAAGCTTTCTTT	CASSVAPSLNTEAFF
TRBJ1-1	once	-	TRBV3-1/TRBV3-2	TGTGCCAGCAGCCAAGCCGGGGTGAACACTGAAGCTTTCTTT	CASSQAGVNTEAFF
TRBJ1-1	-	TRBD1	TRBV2	TGTGCCAGCAGGGGGACAGGGGGTATGGAAGCTTTCTTT	CASRGTGGMEAFF
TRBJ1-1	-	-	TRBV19	TGTGCCACCGGCGGACTGAGACGTGCGGCTAACACTGAAGCTTTCTTT	CATGGLRRAANTEAFF
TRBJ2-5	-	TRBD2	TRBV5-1	TGCGCCAGCAGCCCCTTTTGGGGTAGCGGGAGGGCCGGTTCCCAGCAGGAGACCCAGTACTTC	CASSPFWGSGRAGSQQETQYF
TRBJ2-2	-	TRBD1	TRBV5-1	TGCGCCAGCAGCTTGCCTTACAGGGGCACCGGGGAGCTGTTTTTT	CASSLPYRGTGELFF
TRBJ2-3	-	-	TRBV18	TGTGCCAGCTCCCAGGCGCCACCCGGCACAGATACGCAGTATTTT	CASSQAPPGTDTQYF
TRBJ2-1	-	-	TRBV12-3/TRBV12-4	TGTGCCAGCAGCCCCGGGTCCTACAATGAGCAGTTCTTC	CASSPGSYNEQFF
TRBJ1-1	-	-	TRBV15	TGTGCCACCAGCAGAGATCTGGTAGGTCGGGGAACTGAAGCTTTCTTT	CATSRDLVGRGTEAFF
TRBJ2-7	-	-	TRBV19	TGTGCCAGTAGTACTTCCAGGGGCTCGGGTGAGCAGTACTTC	CASSTSRGSGEQYF
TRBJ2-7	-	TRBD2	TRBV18	TGTGCCAGCTCACCACTAGCGGGACCAGCCTCCTACGAGCAGTACTTC	CASSPLAGPASYEQYF
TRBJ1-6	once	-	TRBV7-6	TGTGCCAGCAGCACGGGACACCAAAATTCACCCCTCCACTTT	CASSTGHQNSPLHF
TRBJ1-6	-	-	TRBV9	TGTGCCAGCAGCGTAGGCCAGGGCCAAAATTCACCCCTCCACTTT	CASSVGQGQNSPLHF
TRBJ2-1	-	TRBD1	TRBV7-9	TGTGCCAGCAGCCACGGGACAGGGGACAATGAGCAGTTCTTC	CASSHGTGDNEQFF
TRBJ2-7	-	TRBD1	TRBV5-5	TGTGCCAGCAGCTTATTTCCAGGGGGCTACGAGCAGTACTTC	CASSLFPGGYEQYF
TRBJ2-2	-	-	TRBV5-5	TGTGCCAGCAGCTCACCGGGGGTAAGGGCATGGGAGTTAGCCGGGGAGCTGTTTTTT	CASSSPGVRAWELAGELFF
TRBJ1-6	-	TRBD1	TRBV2	TGTGCCAGCCAGGGACAGGTTCAGACACCCCTCCACTTT	CASQGQVQTPLHF
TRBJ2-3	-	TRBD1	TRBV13	TGTGCCAGCAGCCCTACAGGGGGGAGAGATACGCAGTATTTT	CASSPTGGRDTQYF
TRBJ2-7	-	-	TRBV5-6	TGTGCCAGCAGCAGACCGGGACTTGAGACCTACGAGCAGTACTTC	CASSRPGLETYEQYF
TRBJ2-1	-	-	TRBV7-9	TGTGCCAGCAGCCCCCCGGGGAGAGCGGAGGGGTTCTTC	CASSPPGRAEGFF
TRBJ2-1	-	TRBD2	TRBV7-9	TGTGCCAGCAGCTTATTGAGCGGGGGGGCCTATGAGCAGTTCTTC	CASSLLSGGAYEQFF
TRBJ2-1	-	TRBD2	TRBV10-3	TGTGCCATCAGTGGCCCCACCGCTGAATTGGGGGGGAGCTCCTACAATGAGCAGTTCTTC	CAISGPTAELGGSSYNEQFF
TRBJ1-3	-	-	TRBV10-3	TGTGCCTCAAGGGGGGGCGTTTACTCTGGAAACACCATATATTTT	CASRGGVYSGNTIYF
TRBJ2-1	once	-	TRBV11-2	TGTGCCAGCAGCTTAGGGTCAGGTCCCTACAATGAGCAGTTCTTC	CASSLGSGPYNEQFF
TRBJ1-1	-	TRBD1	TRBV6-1	TGTGCCAGCAGTGAAACGGGACAGGGGCGCAGGATGAACACTGAAGCTTTCTTT	CASSETGQGRRMNTEAFF
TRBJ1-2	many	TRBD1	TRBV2	TGTGCCAGCAGCCTAGGACAGGGGGCGGCTGCTGGCGGCTACACCTTC	CASSLGQGAAAGGYTF
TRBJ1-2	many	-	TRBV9	TGTGCCAGCAGCGGAAACAGCTATGGCTACACCTTC	CASSGNSYGYTF
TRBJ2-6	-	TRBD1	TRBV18	TGTGCCAGCTCACCAGGGGACAGGGGGGACTCTGGGGCCAACGTCCTGACTTTC	CASSPGDRGDSGANVLTF
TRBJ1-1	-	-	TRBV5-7	TGTGCCAGCAGGACAACCGGGACTGGGAACACTGAAGCTTTCTTT	CASRTTGTGNTEAFF
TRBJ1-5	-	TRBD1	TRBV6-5	TGTGCCAGCTCGGACAGGGGGCTTCAGCCCCAGCATTTT	CASSDRGLQPQHF
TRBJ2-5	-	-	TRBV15	TGTGCCACTCCGCACAGCCTGAGCGGAGAGACCCAGTACTTC	CATPHSLSGETQYF
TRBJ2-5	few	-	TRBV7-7	TGTGCCAGCAGCTTAGGGCCCCGGAGGGAGACCCAGTACTTC	CASSLGPRRETQYF
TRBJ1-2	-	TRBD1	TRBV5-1	TGCGCCAGCAGCTTGATCTCCGACAGGGTGAGGGGCTACACCTTC	CASSLISDRVRGYTF
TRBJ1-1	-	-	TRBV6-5	TGTGCCAGCAGTTGGGAGGGGAACACTGAAGCTTTCTTT	CASSWEGNTEAFF
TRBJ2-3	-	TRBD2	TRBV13	TGTGCCAGCAGCTTCGGGACTAGCGGGGGGAACACAGATACGCAGTATTTT	CASSFGTSGGNTDTQYF
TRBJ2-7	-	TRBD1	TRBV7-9	TGTGCCAGCAGCACTGACAGGGGGGTGTACTTC	CASSTDRGVYF
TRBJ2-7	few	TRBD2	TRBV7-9	TGTGCCAGCAGTTCTGGGGGGGTCCTCTCCTACGAGCAGTACTTC	CASSSGGVLSYEQYF
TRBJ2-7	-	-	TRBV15	TGTGCCACCAGCGGAGCCGGGGGTTCCTACGAGCAGTACTTC	CATSGAGGSYEQYF
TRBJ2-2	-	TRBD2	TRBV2	TGTGCCAGCGCGCGCGGAGGACTAGTGACCACCGGGGAGCTGTTTTTT	CASARGGLVTTGELFF
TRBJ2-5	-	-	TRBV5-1	TGCGCCAGCAGCTCATCGTTGGGCCCCAACGGGAGGACCCAGTACTTC	CASSSSLGPNGRTQYF
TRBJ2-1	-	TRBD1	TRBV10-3	TGTGCCATCAGTGATGGGACAGCCAACAATGAGCAGTTCTTC	CAISDGTANNEQFF
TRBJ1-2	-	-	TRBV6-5	TGTGCCAGCAGTTCTACTGACAGGTTCTATGGCTACACCTTC	CASSSTDRFYGYTF
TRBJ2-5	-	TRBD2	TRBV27	TGTGCCAGCAGTCCGTGGGGCGGGAGAGGTGAGACCCAGTACTTC	CASSPWGGRGETQYF
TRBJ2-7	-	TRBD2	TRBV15	TGTGCCACCAGCAGAGATCCAGGAGCGGGGGACTACGAGCAGTACTTC	CATSRDPGAGDYEQYF
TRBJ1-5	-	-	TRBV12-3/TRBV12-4	TGTGCCAGCACCACAGGGTTGCGGCAGCCCCAGCATTTT	CASTTGLRQPQHF
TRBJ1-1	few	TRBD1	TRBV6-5	TGTGCCAGCAGTTACGGAACAGGGGGCAAAGCTTTCTTT	CASSYGTGGKAFF
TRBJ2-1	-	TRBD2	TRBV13	TGTGCCAGCAGCTACGGACTAGCGGGGCGGTCCTACAATGAGCAGTTCTTC	CASSYGLAGRSYNEQFF